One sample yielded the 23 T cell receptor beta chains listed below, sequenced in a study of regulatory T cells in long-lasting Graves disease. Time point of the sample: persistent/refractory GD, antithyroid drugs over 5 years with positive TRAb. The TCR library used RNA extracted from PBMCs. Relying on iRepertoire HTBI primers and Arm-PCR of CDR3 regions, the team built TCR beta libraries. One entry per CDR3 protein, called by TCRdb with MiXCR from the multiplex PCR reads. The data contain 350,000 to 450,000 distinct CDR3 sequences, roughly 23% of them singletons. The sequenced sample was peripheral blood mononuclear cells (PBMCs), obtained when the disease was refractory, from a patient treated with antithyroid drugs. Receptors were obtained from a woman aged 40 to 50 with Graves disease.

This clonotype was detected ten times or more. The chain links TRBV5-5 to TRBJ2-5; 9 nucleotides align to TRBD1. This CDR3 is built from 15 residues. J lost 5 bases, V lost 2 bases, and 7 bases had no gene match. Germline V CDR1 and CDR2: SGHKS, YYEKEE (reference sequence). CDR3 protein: CASSLANRGRETQYF. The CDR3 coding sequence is TGTGCCAGCAGCTTAGCAAACAGGGGGCGGGAGACCCAGTACTTC. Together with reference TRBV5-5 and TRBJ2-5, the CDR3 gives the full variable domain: DAGVTQSPTHLIKTRGQQVTLRCSPISGHKSVSWYQQVLGQGPQFIFQYYEKEERGRGNFPDRFSARQFPNYSSELNVNALLLGDSALYLCASSLANRGRETQYFGPGTRLLVL.

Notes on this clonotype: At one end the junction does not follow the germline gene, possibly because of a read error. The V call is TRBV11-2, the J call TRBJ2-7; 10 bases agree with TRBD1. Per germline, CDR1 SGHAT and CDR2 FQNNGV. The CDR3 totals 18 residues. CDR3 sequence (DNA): TGTGCCAGCGGCTTGAGACTGCTTGGACAGGGGGTCATCCACGAGCAGTACTTC. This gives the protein CASGLRLLGQGVIHEQYF.

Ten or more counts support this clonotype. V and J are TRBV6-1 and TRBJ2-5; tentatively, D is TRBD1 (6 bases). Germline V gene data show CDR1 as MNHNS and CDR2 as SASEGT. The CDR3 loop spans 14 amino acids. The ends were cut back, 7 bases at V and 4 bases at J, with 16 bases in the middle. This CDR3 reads CASTSQGLRETQYF. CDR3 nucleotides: TGTGCCAGCACAAGTCAGGGGCTGCGAGAGACCCAGTACTTC.

CDR3 sequence reads: CASSHHDRVQETQYF. CDR3 coding DNA: TGCGCCAGCAGCCATCATGACAGGGTACAAGAGACCCAGTACTTC. The chain recombines TRBV4-1 with TRBJ2-5; 7 bases are a match to TRBD1. Germline V gene data show CDR1 as MGHRA and CDR2 as YSYEKL. Trimming at V came to 3 bases and at J to 2 bases, leaving 6 bases not matched to a gene. This CDR3 has 15 amino acids.

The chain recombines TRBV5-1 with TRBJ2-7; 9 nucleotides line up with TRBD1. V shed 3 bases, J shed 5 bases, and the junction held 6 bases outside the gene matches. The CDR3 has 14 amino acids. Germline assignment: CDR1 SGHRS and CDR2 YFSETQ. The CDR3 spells CASSYDRGYDEQYF. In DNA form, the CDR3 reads TGCGCCAGCAGCTACGACAGGGGGTACGACGAGCAGTACTTC.

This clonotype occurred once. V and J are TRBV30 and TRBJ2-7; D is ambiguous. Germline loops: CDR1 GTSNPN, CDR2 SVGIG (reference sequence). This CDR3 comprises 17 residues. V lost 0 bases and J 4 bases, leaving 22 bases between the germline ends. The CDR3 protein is CAWSVLGYQQPPYEQYF. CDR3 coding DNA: TGTGCCTGGAGTGTACTGGGCTACCAACAACCCCCTTACGAGCAGTACTTC.

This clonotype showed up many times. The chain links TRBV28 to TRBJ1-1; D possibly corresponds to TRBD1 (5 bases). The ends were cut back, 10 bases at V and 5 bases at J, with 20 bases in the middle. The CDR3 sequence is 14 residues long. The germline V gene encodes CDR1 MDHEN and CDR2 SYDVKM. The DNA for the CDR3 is TGTGCCACCGCAGGGTCCTGGGTGAGGACTGAAGCTTTCTTT. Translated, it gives CATAGSWVRTEAFF.

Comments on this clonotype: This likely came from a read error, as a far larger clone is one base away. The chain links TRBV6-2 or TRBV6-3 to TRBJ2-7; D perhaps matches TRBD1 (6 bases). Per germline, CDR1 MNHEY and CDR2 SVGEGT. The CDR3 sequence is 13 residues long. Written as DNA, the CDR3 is TGTGTCAGCAGTTATTCCAGGGGATACGAGCAGTACTTC. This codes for CVSSYSRGYEQYF.

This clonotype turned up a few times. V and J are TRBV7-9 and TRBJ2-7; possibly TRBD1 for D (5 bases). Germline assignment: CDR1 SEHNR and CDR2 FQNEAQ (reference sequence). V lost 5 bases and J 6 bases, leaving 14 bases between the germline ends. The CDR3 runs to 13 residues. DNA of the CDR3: TGTGCCAGCAGCACCCAACAGGATAGCGAGCAGTACTTC. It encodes CASSTQQDSEQYF. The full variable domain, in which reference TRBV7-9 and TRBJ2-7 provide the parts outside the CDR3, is DTGVSQNPRHKITKRGQNVTFRCDPISEHNRLYWYRQTLGQGPEFLTYFQNEAQLEKSRLLSDRFSAERPKGSFSTLEIQRTEQGDSAMYLCASSTQQDSEQYFGPGTRLTVT.

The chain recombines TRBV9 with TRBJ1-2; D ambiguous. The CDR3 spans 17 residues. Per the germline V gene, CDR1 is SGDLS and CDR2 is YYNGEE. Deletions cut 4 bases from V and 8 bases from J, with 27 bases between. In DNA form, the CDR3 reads TGTGCCAGCAGCCTTACCTGGCCGACCATCCCGGAGGGAGGCTACACCTTC. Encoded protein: CASSLTWPTIPEGGYTF.

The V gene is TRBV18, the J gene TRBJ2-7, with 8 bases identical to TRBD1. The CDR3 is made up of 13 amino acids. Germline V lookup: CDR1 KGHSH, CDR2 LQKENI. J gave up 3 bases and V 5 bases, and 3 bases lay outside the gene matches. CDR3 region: CASSAGTGYEQYF. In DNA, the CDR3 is TGTGCCAGCTCAGCCGGGACAGGCTACGAGCAGTACTTC. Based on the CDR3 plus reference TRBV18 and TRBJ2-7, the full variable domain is NAGVMQNPRHLVRRRGQEARLRCSPMKGHSHVYWYRQLPEEGLKFMVYLQKENIIDESGMPKERFSAEFPKEGPSILRIQQVVRGDSAAYFCASSAGTGYEQYFGPGTRLTVT.

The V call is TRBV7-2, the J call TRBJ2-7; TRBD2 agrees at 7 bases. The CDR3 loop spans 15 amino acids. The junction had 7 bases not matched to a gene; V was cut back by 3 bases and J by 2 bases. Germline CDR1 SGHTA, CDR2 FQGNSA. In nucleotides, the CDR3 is TGTGCCAGCAGCTTGAGGGCTAGCGGAGCCTACGAGCAGTACTTC. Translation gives CASSLRASGAYEQYF.

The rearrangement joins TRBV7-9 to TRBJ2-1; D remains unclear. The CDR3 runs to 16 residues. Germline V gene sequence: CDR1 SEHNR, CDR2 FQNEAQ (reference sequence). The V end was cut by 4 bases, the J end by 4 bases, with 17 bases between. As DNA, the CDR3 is TGTGCCAGCAGCTCCCTCCCGACGGGCCTTTACAATGAGCAGTTCTTC. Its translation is CASSSLPTGLYNEQFF.

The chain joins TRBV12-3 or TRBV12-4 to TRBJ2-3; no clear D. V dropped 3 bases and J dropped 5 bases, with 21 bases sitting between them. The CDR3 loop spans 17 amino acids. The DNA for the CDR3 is TGTGCCAGCAGTTTTATCCTAGTCGGATCCCCCAAAGATACGCAGTATTTT. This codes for CASSFILVGSPKDTQYF.

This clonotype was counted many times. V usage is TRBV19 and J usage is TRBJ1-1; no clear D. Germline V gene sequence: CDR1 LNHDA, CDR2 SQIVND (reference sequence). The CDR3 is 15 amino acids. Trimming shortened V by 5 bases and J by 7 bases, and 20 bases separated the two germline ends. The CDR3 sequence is CASSSKWKGGLEAFF. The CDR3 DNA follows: TGTGCCAGTAGTTCGAAATGGAAGGGAGGACTTGAAGCTTTCTTT. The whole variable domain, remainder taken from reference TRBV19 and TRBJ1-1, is DGGITQSPKYLFRKEGQNVTLSCEQNLNHDAMYWYRQDPGQGLRLIYYSQIVNDFQKGDIAEGYSVSREKKESFPLTVTSAQKNPTAFYLCASSSKWKGGLEAFFGQGTRLTVV.

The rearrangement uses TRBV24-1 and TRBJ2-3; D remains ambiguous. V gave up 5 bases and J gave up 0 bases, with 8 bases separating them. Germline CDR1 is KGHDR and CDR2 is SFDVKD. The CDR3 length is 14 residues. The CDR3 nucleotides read TGTGCCACCAGTGGCCGGACCAGCACAGATACGCAGTATTTT. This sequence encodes CATSGRTSTDTQYF.

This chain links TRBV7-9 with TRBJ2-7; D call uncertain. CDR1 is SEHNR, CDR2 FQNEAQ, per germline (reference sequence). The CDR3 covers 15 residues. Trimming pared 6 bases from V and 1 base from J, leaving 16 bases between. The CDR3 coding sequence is TGTGCCAGCAGTAGACCGGGTCCCCAATCCTACGAGCAGTACTTC. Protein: CASSRPGPQSYEQYF.

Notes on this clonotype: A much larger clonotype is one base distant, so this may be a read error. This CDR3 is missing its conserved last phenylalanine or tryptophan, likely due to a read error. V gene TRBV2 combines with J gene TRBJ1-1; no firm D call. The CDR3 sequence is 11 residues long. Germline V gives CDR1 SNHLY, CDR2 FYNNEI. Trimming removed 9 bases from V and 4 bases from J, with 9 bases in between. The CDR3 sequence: CAREASTEAFS. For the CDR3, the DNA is TGTGCCAGGGAGGCGAGCACTGAAGCTTTCTCT.

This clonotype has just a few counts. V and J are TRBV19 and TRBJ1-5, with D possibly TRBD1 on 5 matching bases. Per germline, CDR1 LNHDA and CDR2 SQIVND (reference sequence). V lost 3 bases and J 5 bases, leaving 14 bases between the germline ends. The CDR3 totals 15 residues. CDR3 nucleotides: TGTGCCAGTAGTATGTGGGCACCACAGGATCAGCCCCAGCATTTT. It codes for CASSMWAPQDQPQHF.

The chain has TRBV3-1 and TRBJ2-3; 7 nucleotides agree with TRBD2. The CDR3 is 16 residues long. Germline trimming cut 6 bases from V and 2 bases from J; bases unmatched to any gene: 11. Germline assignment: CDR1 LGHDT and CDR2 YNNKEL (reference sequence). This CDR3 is CASSYSGGSNTDTQYF. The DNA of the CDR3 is TGTGCCAGCAGTTACTCAGGCGGGAGCAACACAGATACGCAGTATTTT.

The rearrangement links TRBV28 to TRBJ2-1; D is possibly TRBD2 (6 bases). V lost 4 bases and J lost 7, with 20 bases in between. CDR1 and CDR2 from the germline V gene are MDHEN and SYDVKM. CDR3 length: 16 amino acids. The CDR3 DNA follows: TGTGCCAGCAGTTCGGCCGGGACTCAAGGTTTTAATGAGCAGTTCTTC. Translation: CASSSAGTQGFNEQFF.

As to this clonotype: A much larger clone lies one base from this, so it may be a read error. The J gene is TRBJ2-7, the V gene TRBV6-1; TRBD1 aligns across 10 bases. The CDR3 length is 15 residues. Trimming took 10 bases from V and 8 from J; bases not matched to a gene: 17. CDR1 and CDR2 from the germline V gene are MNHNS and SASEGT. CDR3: CATWRPRDRGGKQYF. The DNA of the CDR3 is TGTGCCACCTGGCGGCCCCGGGACAGGGGTGGCAAGCAGTACTTC.

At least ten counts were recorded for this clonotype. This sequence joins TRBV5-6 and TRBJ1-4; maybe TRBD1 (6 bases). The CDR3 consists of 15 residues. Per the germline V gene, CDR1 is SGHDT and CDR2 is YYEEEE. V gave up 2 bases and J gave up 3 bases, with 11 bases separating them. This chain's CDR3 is CASSLLTGPNEKLFF. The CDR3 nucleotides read TGTGCCAGCAGCTTACTGACAGGACCTAATGAAAAACTGTTTTTT.